This T cell receptor (beta chain) originates from a study of T cell responses to AZD1222 COVID-19 vaccine. In regard to this clone: Its antigen is undetermined.

Overall study findings and caveats: Reports indicate that nearly half of spike-specific TCRs are directed at unmutated variant regions.

Some clones are missing from TCRdb's copy, which holds only in-frame ones; the method was immunoSEQ multiplex PCR. The sample shows about 70,000 clones, about four fifths of them seen only once. The sample here was peripheral blood, taken 28 days after the second AZD1222 dose. This receptor was obtained from an adult who received the AZD1222 COVID-19 vaccine.

This CDR3 reads CASSLEAGGYTQYF. CDR3 nucleotide sequence: TGCGCCAGCAGCTTGGAAGCAGGGGGATATACGCAGTATTTT. The rearrangement links TRBV5-1 to TRBJ2-3; 7 bases map to TRBD1. The length of the CDR3 is 14 residues. The V gene's germline CDR1 is SGHRS and CDR2 YFSETQ. V lost 0 bases, J lost 7 bases, and 5 bases stayed unmatched.